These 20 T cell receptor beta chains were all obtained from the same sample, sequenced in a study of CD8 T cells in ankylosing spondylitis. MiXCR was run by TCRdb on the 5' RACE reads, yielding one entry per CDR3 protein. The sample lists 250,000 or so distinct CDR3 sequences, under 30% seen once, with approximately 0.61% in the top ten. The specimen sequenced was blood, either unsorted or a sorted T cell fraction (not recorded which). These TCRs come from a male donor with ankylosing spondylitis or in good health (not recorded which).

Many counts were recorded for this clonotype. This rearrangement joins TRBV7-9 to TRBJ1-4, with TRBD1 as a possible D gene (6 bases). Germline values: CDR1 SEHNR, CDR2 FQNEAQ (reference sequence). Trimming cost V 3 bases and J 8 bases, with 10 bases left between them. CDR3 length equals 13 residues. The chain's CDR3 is CASSLGQREKLFF. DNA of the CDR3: TGTGCCAGCAGCTTGGGACAACGAGAAAAACTGTTTTTT.

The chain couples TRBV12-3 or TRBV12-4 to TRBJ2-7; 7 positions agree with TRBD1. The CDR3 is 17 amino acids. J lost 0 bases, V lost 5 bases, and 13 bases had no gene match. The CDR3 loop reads CASSLGDRLLPSYEQYF. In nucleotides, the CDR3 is TGTGCCAGCAGTCTGGGGGACAGACTGCTCCCCTCCTACGAGCAGTACTTC.

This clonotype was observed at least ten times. The CDR3 nucleotides are TGTGCCAGCAGCTTAGCCCCCGACAGGGGGAACCAGCCCCAGCATTTT. Amino acids: CASSLAPDRGNQPQHF. The genes are TRBV11-2 and TRBJ1-5; TRBD1 matches at 9 bases. After removal of 1 base from V and 7 bases from J, the junction contained 8 bases not matched to a gene. Germline CDR1 SGHAT, CDR2 FQNNGV. The length of the CDR3 is 16 residues.

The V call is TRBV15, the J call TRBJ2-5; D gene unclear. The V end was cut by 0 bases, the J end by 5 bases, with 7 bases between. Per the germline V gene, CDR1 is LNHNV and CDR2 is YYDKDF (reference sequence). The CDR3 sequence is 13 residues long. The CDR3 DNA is TGTGCCACCAGCAGAGATCTTCGGGAGACCCAGTACTTC. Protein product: CATSRDLRETQYF.

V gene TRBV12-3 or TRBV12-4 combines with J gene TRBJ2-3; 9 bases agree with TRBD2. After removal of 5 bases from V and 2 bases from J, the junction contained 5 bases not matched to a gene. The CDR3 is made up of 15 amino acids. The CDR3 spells CASSTTSGYTDTQYF. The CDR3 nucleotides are TGTGCCAGCAGTACGACTAGCGGATACACAGATACGCAGTATTTT.

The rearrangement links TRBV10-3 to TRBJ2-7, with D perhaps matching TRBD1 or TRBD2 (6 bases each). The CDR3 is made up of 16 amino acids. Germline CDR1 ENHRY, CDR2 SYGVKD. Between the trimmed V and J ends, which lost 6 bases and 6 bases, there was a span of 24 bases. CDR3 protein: CAISTSTAGQPREQYF. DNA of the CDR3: TGTGCCATCAGCACATCGACCGCGGGACAACCCCGCGAGCAGTACTTC.

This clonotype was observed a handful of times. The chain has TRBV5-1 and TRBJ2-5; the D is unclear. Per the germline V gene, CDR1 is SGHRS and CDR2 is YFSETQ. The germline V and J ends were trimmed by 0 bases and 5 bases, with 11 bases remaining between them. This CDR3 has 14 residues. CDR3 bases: TGCGCCAGCAGCTTGGGACACCTCGGGGAGACCCAGTACTTC. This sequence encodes CASSLGHLGETQYF.

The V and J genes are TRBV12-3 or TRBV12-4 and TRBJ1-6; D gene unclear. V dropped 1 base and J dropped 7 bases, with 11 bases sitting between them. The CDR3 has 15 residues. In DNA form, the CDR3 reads TGTGCCAGCAGTTTAGGGGTCCATGACAATTCACCCCTCCACTTT. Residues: CASSLGVHDNSPLHF.

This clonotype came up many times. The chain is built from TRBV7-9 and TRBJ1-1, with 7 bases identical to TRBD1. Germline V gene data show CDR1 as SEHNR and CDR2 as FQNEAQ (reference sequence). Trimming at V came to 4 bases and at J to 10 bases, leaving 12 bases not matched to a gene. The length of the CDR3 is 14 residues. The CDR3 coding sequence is TGTGCCAGCAGCTCCACTCCGACAGGGATGGGAGCTTTCTTT. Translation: CASSSTPTGMGAFF.

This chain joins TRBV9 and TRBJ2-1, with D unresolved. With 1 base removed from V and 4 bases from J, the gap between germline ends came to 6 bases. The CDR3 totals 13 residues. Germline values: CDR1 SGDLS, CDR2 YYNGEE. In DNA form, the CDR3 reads TGTGCCAGCAGCGTACTAGTATACAATGAGCAGTTCTTC. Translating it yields CASSVLVYNEQFF.

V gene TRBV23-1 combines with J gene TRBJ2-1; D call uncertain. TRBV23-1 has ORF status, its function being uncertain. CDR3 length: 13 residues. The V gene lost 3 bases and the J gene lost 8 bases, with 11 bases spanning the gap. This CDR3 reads CASSQPRNHEQFF. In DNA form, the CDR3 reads TGCGCCAGCAGTCAGCCCAGGAACCATGAGCAGTTCTTC.

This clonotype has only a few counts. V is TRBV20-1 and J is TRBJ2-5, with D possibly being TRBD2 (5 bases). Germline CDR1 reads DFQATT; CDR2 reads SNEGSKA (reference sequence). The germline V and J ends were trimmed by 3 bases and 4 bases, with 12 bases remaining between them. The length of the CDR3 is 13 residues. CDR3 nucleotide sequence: TGCAGTGCTAGCCCCCCCGGGGTAGAGACCCAGTACTTC. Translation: CSASPPGVETQYF.

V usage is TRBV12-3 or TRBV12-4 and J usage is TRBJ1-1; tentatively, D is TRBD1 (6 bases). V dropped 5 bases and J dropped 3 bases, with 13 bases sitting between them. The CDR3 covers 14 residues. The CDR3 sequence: CASSIRRGDTEAFF. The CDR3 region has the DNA TGTGCCAGCAGTATTCGTAGGGGGGACACTGAAGCTTTCTTT.

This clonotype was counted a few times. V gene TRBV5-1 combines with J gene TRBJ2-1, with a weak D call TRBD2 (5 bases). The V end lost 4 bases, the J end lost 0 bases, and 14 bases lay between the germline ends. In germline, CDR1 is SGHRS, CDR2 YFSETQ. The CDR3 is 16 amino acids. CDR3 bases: TGCGCCAGCAGCATGTCACTAGGCAGCTCCTACAATGAGCAGTTCTTC. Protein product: CASSMSLGSSYNEQFF.

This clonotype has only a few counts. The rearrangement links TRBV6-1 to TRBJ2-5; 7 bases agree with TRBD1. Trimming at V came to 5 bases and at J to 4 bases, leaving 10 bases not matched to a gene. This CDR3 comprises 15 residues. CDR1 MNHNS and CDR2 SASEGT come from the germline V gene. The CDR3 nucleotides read TGTGCCAGCAGTCCGACAGGGATGGGCCGAGAGACCCAGTACTTC. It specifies CASSPTGMGRETQYF.

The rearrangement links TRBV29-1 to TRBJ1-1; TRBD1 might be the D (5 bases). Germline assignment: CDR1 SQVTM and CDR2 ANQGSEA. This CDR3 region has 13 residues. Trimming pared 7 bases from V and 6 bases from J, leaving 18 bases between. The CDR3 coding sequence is TGCAGCGGAGAGTTGATAGCGGGGGCTGAAGCTTTCTTT. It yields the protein CSGELIAGAEAFF.

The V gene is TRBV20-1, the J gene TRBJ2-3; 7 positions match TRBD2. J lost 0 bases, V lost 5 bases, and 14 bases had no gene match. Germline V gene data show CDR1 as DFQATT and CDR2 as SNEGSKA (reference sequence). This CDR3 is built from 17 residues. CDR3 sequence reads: CSAGNSDWRGSTDTQYF. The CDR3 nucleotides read TGCAGTGCTGGAAATTCGGACTGGCGGGGGAGCACAGATACGCAGTATTTT.

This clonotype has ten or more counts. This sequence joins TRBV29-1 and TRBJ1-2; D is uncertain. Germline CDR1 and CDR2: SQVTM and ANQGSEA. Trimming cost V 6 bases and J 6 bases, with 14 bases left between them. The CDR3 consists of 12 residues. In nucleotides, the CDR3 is TGCAGCGTCCGGGGTCCTGCTGATGGCTACACCTTC. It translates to CSVRGPADGYTF.

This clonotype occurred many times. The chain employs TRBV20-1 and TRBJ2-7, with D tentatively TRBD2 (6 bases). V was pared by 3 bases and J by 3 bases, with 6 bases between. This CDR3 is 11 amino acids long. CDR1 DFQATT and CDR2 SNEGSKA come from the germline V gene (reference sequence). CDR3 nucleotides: TGCAGTGCTAGGGGAGGCTACGAGCAGTACTTC. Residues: CSARGGYEQYF.

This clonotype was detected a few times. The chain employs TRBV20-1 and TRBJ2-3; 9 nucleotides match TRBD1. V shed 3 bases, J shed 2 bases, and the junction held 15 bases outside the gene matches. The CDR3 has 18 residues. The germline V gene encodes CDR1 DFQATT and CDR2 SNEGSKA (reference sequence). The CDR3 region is CSASPVGLTGGATDTQYF. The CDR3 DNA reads TGCAGTGCTAGCCCCGTGGGGTTGACAGGGGGGGCCACAGATACGCAGTATTTT.